This note documents a single TCR beta chain sequence. Its target is not known. This sample was taken from a study of OX40 agonist ivuxolimab in advanced cancers. Study-wide context: Every 2 weeks, patients received ivuxolimab intravenously, dosed at 0.01 to 10 mg/kg. Participants averaged about 60 years of age (range about 23 to 79) and were roughly 83% male.

V shed 6 bases, J shed 9 bases, and the junction held 5 bases outside the gene matches. The CDR3 consists of 14 residues. Germline V gives CDR1 MNHEY, CDR2 SVGAGI. Study-wide points: There were, on average, more expanded clones in CD8+ T cells than in CD4+.

The table came from immunoSEQ multiplex PCR; TCRdb's copy has only in-frame clones and leaves some out. Among about 96,000 clones listed, roughly 88% were seen once. The specimen comprised CD4+ or CD8+ T cells sorted from blood, sampled in a trial of the OX40 agonist ivuxolimab. The chain carries TRBV6-5 and TRBJ2-1; 13 bases agree with TRBD2. The sequence was obtained from an adult with an advanced solid tumor such as melanoma, head and neck, liver or kidney cancer. In nucleotides, the CDR3 is TGTGCCAGCAGGCCCGGGACTAGCGGGGTTGAGCAGTTCTTC. Its protein is CASRPGTSGVEQFF.